Below are 30 T cell receptor beta chains sequenced from a single sample in a study of vaccination effects on CD4 cells after COVID-19. For these TCRs, the target antigens are not known. Method: immunoSEQ multiplex PCR; TCRdb's copy keeps in-frame clones and lacks some. This table holds over 50,000 clones, 75% to 85% found once. ViraFEST used viral peptide pools to expand antigen-specific CD4+ T cells before sequencing. Culturing for roughly 9 days preceded CD4+ T cell isolation. The material was CD4+ T cells from PBMCs cultured with HCoV-229E spike peptides, obtained before COVID-19 vaccination. Receptors were obtained from a human donor who received a COVID-19 vaccine.

The chain uses TRBV6-6 and TRBJ2-3; D ambiguous. Germline CDR1 reads MNHNY; CDR2 reads SVGAGI (reference sequence). The CDR3 runs 12 residues. The V gene lost 5 bases and the J gene lost 5 bases, with 8 bases spanning the gap. In nucleotides, the CDR3 is TGTGCCAGCAGTCCAATGGGAGATACGCAGTATTTT. Translation: CASSPMGDTQYF.

The V and J genes are TRBV27 and TRBJ2-7, with TRBD1 matching 7 bases. V lost 5 bases, J lost 7 bases, and 8 bases stayed unmatched. This CDR3 is 13 amino acids long. Germline values: CDR1 MNHEY, CDR2 SMNVEV (reference sequence). CDR3 nucleotide sequence: TGTGCCAGCAGTAATTACAGGGGCCGGGAGCAGTACGTC. This gives the protein CASSNYRGREQYV.

The CDR3 sequence: CSARAWDTQYF. The CDR3 DNA is TGCAGTGCTAGAGCTTGGGATACGCAGTATTTT. The V and J genes are TRBV20-1 and TRBJ2-3; D is undetermined. The ends were cut back, 1 base at V and 6 bases at J, with 5 bases in the middle. This CDR3 is built from 11 residues. Germline loops: CDR1 DFQATT, CDR2 SNEGSKA (reference sequence).

The chain uses TRBV5-1 and TRBJ2-3; D is undetermined. Germline V gene data show CDR1 as SGHRS and CDR2 as YFSETQ. The CDR3 has 13 residues. V dropped 0 bases and J dropped 2 bases, with 4 bases sitting between them. Here the CDR3 DNA reads TGCGCCAGCAGCTTGGACTACACAGATACGCAGTATTTT. Translation: CASSLDYTDTQYF. The full variable domain, rest sourced from reference TRBV5-1 and TRBJ2-3, is KAGVTQTPRYLIKTRGQQVTLSCSPISGHRSVSWYQQTPGQGLQFLFEYFSETQRNKGNFPGRFSGRQFSNSRSEMNVSTLELGDSALYLCASSLDYTDTQYFGPGTRLTVL.

The sample holds one count of this clone. J is TRBJ2-3 and V is TRBV7-2; unclear D gene. CDR1 and CDR2 from the germline V gene are SGHTA and FQGNSA. This CDR3 is built from 13 residues. The V and J ends lost 1 base and 3 bases respectively, with 5 bases between them. The CDR3 nucleotides are TGTGCCAGCAGCTTAGTTCAGACAGATACGCAGTATTTT. It yields the protein CASSLVQTDTQYF.

This chain joins TRBV7-8 and TRBJ2-3; 10 bases map to TRBD2. The CDR3 runs 16 residues. V lost 5 bases and J lost 2; bases outside the gene matches: 7. Germline V CDR1 and CDR2: SGHVS, FQNEAQ. The CDR3 region is CASSAELAGYTDTQYF. The CDR3 DNA is TGTGCCAGCAGCGCCGAACTAGCGGGGTACACAGATACGCAGTATTTT.

The chain uses TRBV28 and TRBJ1-3; possible D gene TRBD1, 6 bases. The length of the CDR3 is 14 residues. The ends were cut back, 2 bases at V and 4 bases at J, with 9 bases in the middle. Looked up from germline, CDR1 is MDHEN and CDR2 is SYDVKM. The CDR3 bases are TGTGCCAGCAGTTTAGGGGGGCAAGGAAACACCATATATTTT. Translated: CASSLGGQGNTIYF.

The V call is TRBV19, the J call TRBJ2-2, with 7 bases fitting TRBD2. In germline, CDR1 is LNHDA, CDR2 SQIVND (reference sequence). J was trimmed by 1 base and V by 3 bases; bases with no gene match: 14. The length of the CDR3 is 19 residues. For the CDR3, the DNA is TGTGCCAGTAGTATTAGGGGCCCTATTCGCGGGGGGAACACCGGGGAGCTGTTTTTT. This translates into CASSIRGPIRGGNTGELFF.

The rearrangement uses TRBV3-1 (or the pseudogene TRBV3-2) and TRBJ2-6, with D maybe TRBD1 (5 bases). In germline, CDR1 is LGHDT, CDR2 YNNKEL (reference sequence). CDR3 size: 15 residues. The V and J ends lost 1 base and 2 bases respectively, with 6 bases between them. Here the CDR3 DNA reads TGTGCCAGCAGCCAAGGCAGGGCTGGGGCCAACGTCCTGACTTTC. This encodes CASSQGRAGANVLTF.

The DNA of the CDR3 is TGTGCCAGTAGTAGGCTCCCCGGGCAGAGCTATGGCTACACCTTC. Translated, it gives CASSRLPGQSYGYTF. The chain recombines TRBV19 with TRBJ1-2; D is undetermined. Germline values: CDR1 LNHDA, CDR2 SQIVND (reference sequence). The CDR3 runs 15 residues. The V end was cut by 4 bases, the J end by 4 bases, with 16 bases between.

The genes are TRBV19 and TRBJ2-2, with D possibly matching TRBD1 (5 bases). From germline, CDR1 is LNHDA and CDR2 SQIVND (reference sequence). Trimming shortened V by 4 bases and J by 7 bases, and 10 bases separated the two germline ends. The CDR3 extends over 13 amino acids. Written as DNA, the CDR3 is TGTGCCAGTAGTACGTCAGGGTTCGGGGAGCTGTTTTTT. It specifies CASSTSGFGELFF.

CDR3 nucleotides: TGTGCCAGCAGTTTAGGGGGATCTGGAAACACCATATATTTT. Translation gives CASSLGGSGNTIYF. The rearrangement uses TRBV27 and TRBJ1-3; TRBD1 is a possible D gene (5 bases). Looked up from germline, CDR1 is MNHEY and CDR2 is SMNVEV (reference sequence). The CDR3 runs to 14 residues. V lost 2 bases and J 1 base, leaving 6 bases between the germline ends.

The chain uses TRBV10-1 and TRBJ2-2, with 11 bases matching TRBD2. Per the germline V gene, CDR1 is WNHNN and CDR2 is SYGVQD (reference sequence). The junction had 2 bases not matched to a gene; V was cut back by 5 bases and J by 3 bases. This CDR3 is built from 15 residues. CDR3 DNA sequence: TGCGCCAGCAGTACTAGCGGGGGTTACACCGGGGAGCTGTTTTTT. It yields the protein CASSTSGGYTGELFF.

CDR3 residues: CASSQRTEAFF. Here the CDR3 DNA reads TGTGCCAGCAGTCAGAGGACTGAAGCTTTCTTT. This chain connects TRBV6-5 to TRBJ1-1; no firm D call. The germline V and J ends were trimmed by 5 bases and 5 bases, with 6 bases remaining between them. The CDR3 sequence is 11 residues long. In germline, CDR1 is MNHEY, CDR2 SVGAGI.

This chain connects TRBV7-2 to TRBJ2-2, with TRBD2 identical over 9 bases. V shed 3 bases and J 4 bases; nucleotides not matched to a gene: 12. Germline CDR1 reads SGHTA; CDR2 reads FQGNSA. CDR3 length equals 18 residues. For the CDR3, the DNA is TGTGCCAGCAGCTTCCGCGGCGGGCGGGGGGGACTCACCGGGGAGCTGTTTTTT. Its protein is CASSFRGGRGGLTGELFF.

This chain uses TRBV5-4 with TRBJ2-5, with TRBD1 identical over 8 bases. Germline V gene data show CDR1 as SGHNT and CDR2 as YYREEE (reference sequence). This CDR3 comprises 15 residues. V gave up 5 bases and J gave up 5 bases; unmatched junction bases: 11. CDR3 loop: CASSSFRGPRETQYF. The CDR3 bases are TGTGCCAGCAGTTCATTCAGGGGGCCAAGGGAGACCCAGTACTTC.

The gene calls are TRBV5-1 and TRBJ1-2; no clear D. V lost 0 bases, J lost 6 bases, and 9 bases lay in between. The CDR3 has 13 residues. CDR1 is SGHRS, CDR2 YFSETQ, per germline. The CDR3 reads CASSLVPTDGYTF. CDR3 DNA: TGCGCCAGCAGCTTGGTGCCGACCGATGGCTACACCTTC.

V is TRBV7-3 and J is TRBJ2-2; a possible D gene is TRBD2 (5 bases). Trimming left V 1 base short and J 6 bases short, with 12 bases between. CDR1 is SGHTA, CDR2 FQGTGA, per germline. CDR3 length: 15 residues. The CDR3 DNA sequence: TGTGCCAGCAGCTTAAGTCCGCAAGCGGCCGGGGAGCTGTTTTTT. This gives the protein CASSLSPQAAGELFF.

The chain joins TRBV6-5 to TRBJ2-3; D perhaps matches TRBD2 (5 bases). Germline V lookup: CDR1 MNHEY, CDR2 SVGAGI. Between the trimmed V and J ends, which lost 0 bases and 4 bases, there was a span of 14 bases. The CDR3 has 16 residues. The CDR3 DNA reads TGTGCCAGCAGTTACTCGGACTCCCTTAGAGCAGATACGCAGTATTTT. Residues: CASSYSDSLRADTQYF.

The chain couples TRBV12-3 or TRBV12-4 to TRBJ2-7; possible D gene TRBD1, 5 bases. Trimming took 3 bases from V and 3 from J, leaving 9 bases between them. This CDR3 is 13 amino acids long. In DNA, the CDR3 is TGTGCCAGCAGTTTGGGGCGGAACTACGAGCAGTACGTC. Translated, it gives CASSLGRNYEQYV.

V is TRBV5-4 and J is TRBJ2-6; D unclear. The CDR3 contains 15 residues. Per germline, CDR1 SGHNT and CDR2 YYREEE (reference sequence). V was trimmed by 3 bases and J by 1 base, leaving 8 bases between them. This CDR3 reads CASSSPKSGANVLTF. DNA for the CDR3: TGTGCCAGCAGCTCCCCGAAATCTGGGGCCAACGTCCTGACTTTC. Using reference TRBV5-4 and TRBJ2-6 for the parts outside the CDR3, the full variable domain is ETGVTQSPTHLIKTRGQQVTLRCSSQSGHNTVSWYQQALGQGPQFIFQYYREEENGRGNFPPRFSGLQFPNYSSELNVNALELDDSALYLCASSSPKSGANVLTFGAGSRLTVL.

The gene calls are TRBV15 and TRBJ2-5; D unresolved. This CDR3 is built from 14 residues. The germline CDR1 and CDR2 sequences are LNHNV and YYDKDF (reference sequence). Trimming cost V 0 bases and J 2 bases, with 7 bases left between them. In DNA form, the CDR3 reads TGTGCCACCAGCAGAGAAACTACTCAAGAGACCCAGTACTTC. Translating it yields CATSRETTQETQYF.

The chain uses TRBV19 and TRBJ2-5; possible D gene TRBD1, 5 bases. This CDR3 spans 15 amino acids. Germline V lookup: CDR1 LNHDA, CDR2 SQIVND (reference sequence). The V end lost 1 base, the J end lost 5 bases, and 14 bases lay between the germline ends. CDR3 nucleotide sequence: TGTGCCAGTAGTATAGGCCAGGGTAGTATGGAGACCCAGTACTTC. Residues: CASSIGQGSMETQYF.

V gene TRBV3-1 (or the pseudogene TRBV3-2) combines with J gene TRBJ1-2; D call uncertain. Germline assignment: CDR1 LGHDT and CDR2 YNNKEL (reference sequence). The CDR3 contains 14 residues. V gave up 0 bases and J gave up 2 bases, with 7 bases separating them. The DNA of the CDR3 is TGTGCCAGCAGCCAAGAAGTGGGGAACTATGGCTACACCTTC. It yields the protein CASSQEVGNYGYTF.

The rearrangement links TRBV7-2 to TRBJ2-3; 7 bases are shared with TRBD2. CDR3 length equals 15 residues. Germline V gene data show CDR1 as SGHTA and CDR2 as FQGNSA. The J segment lost 2 bases and the V segment lost 10 bases, leaving 12 bases of the junction unmatched. This chain's CDR3 is CATTVGRGTTDTQYF. In DNA form, the CDR3 reads TGTGCCACTACCGTAGGGCGGGGGACCACAGATACGCAGTATTTT.

The chain combines TRBV4-2 with TRBJ1-2; D is unclear. CDR1 is LGHNA and CDR2 is YNFKEQ in the germline V gene. This CDR3 has 14 amino acids. Trimming shortened V by 0 bases and J by 8 bases, and 13 bases separated the two germline ends. The CDR3 DNA sequence: TGTGCCAGCAGCCAAGAGGAAAATTTTCTAGGCTACACCTTC. Protein product: CASSQEENFLGYTF.

The chain recombines TRBV9 with TRBJ2-6; D ambiguous. CDR3 size: 16 residues. V was pared by 1 base and J by 0 bases, with 8 bases between. Germline V gene data show CDR1 as SGDLS and CDR2 as YYNGEE. CDR3 region: CASSVMAVSGANVLTF. The CDR3 region has the DNA TGTGCCAGCAGCGTAATGGCGGTCTCTGGGGCCAACGTCCTGACTTTC.

The J gene is TRBJ1-2, the V gene TRBV28; no clear D. The CDR3 contains 12 residues. CDR1 is MDHEN and CDR2 is SYDVKM in the germline V gene. V was shortened by 6 bases and J by 2 bases, with 7 bases between the two germline ends. The CDR3 here is CASSRLNYGYTF. CDR3 DNA sequence: TGTGCCAGCAGCCGCTTAAACTATGGCTACACCTTC.

CDR3 nucleotides: TGCAGCGTTGAGGGTTTGAACAGTCGATCCACAGATACGCAGTATTTT. It translates to CSVEGLNSRSTDTQYF. The chain links TRBV29-1 to TRBJ2-3; no clear D. Germline V gives CDR1 SQVTM, CDR2 ANQGSEA. The CDR3 consists of 16 residues. V lost 3 bases and J lost 2, with 18 bases in between.

V is TRBV7-2 and J is TRBJ1-3; D may be TRBD1 (6 bases). V dropped 2 bases and J dropped 7 bases, with 12 bases sitting between them. Looked up from germline, CDR1 is SGHTA and CDR2 is FQGNSA. There are 14 residues in the CDR3. The CDR3: CASSLQGMVNTIYF. CDR3 DNA sequence: TGTGCCAGCAGCTTACAGGGGATGGTGAACACCATATATTTT. Combining the CDR3 with reference TRBV7-2 and TRBJ1-3 gives the whole variable domain GAGVSQSPSNKVTEKGKDVELRCDPISGHTALYWYRQSLGQGLEFLIYFQGNSAPDKSGLPSDRFSAERTGGSVSTLTIQRTQQEDSAVYLCASSLQGMVNTIYFGEGSWLTVV.